Reported below is one T cell receptor (beta chain). Its antigen is not identified. The TRB cDNA libraries were prepared by 5' RACE with UMI labels. TCRdb reworked the 5' RACE reads into one entry per CDR3 protein, no DNA. The sample table includes around 92,000 distinct CDR3 sequences. The data originate from a study of CXCR3-negative and CXCR3-positive naive CD8 T cells. Naive CD8+ T cells carried a CD45RO-CCR7+CD27+CD95- phenotype. This CDR3 is 14 amino acids long. Germline assignment: CDR1 SGHTA and CDR2 FQGTGA. Study-level findings and limits: Much lower diversity was found in memory CD8+ cells, while both naive subsets had comparably high diversity. Comparison of naive cells showed more hydrophobic TRB CDR3s in CXCR3-positive than in CXCR3-negative naive cells.

The rearrangement joins TRBV7-3 to TRBJ2-1. Sequenced input: naive CXCR3- CD8+ T cells from blood. Documented subset: CD45RO-CCR7+CD27+CD95- naive CD8+ T cells lacking CXCR3 (TNR3-). The sequence was collected from a human donor in good health. Some clones in this sample may be carry-over from other donors' samples. This CDR3 reads CASSTDGSYNEQFF.